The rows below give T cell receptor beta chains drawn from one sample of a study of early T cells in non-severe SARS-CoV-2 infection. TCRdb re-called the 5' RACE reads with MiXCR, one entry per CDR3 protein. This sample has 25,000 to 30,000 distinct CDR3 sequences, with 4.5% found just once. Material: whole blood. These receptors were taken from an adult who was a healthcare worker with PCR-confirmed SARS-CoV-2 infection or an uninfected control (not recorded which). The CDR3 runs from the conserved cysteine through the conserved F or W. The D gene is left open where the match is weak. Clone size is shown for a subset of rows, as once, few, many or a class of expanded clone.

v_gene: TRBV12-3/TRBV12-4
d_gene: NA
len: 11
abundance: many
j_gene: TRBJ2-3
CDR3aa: CASRARDTQYF
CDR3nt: TGTGCCAGCAGAGCCCGGGATACGCAGTATTTT

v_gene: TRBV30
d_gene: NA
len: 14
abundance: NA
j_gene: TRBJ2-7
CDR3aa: CAWSVLDREYEQYF
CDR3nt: TGTGCCTGGAGTGTTCTAGACCGGGAGTACGAGCAGTACTTC

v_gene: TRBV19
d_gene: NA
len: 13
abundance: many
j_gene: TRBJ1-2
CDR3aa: CASSLRLREGYTF
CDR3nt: TGTGCCAGTAGTCTAAGACTGCGGGAAGGCTACACCTTC

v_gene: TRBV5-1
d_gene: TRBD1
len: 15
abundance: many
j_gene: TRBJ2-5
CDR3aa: CASSLGDSLGETQYF
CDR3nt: TGCGCCAGCAGCTTGGGGGACAGTCTGGGGGAGACCCAGTACTTC

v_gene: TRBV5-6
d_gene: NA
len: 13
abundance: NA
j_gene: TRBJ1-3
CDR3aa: CASSYNSGNTIYF
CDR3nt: TGTGCCAGCAGCTACAACTCTGGAAACACCATATATTTT

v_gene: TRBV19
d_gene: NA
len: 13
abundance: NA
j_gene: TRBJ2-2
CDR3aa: CASSIDWDGELFF
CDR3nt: TGTGCCAGTAGTATAGATTGGGACGGGGAGCTGTTTTTT

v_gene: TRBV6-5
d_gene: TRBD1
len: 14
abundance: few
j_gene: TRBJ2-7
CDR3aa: CASSNDRGHYEQYF
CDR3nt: TGTGCCAGCAGTAATGACAGGGGGCATTACGAGCAGTACTTC

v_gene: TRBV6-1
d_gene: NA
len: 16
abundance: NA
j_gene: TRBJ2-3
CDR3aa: CASSPRGVPTTDTQYF
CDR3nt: TGTGCCAGCAGTCCAAGGGGCGTTCCGACCACAGATACGCAGTATTTT

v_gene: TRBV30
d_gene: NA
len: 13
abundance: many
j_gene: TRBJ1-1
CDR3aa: CAWSVGGNTEAFF
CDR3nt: TGTGCCTGGAGTGTCGGGGGGAACACTGAAGCTTTCTTT

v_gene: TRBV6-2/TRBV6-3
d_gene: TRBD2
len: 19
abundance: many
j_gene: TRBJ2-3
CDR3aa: CASSQDTFSGGRGTDTQYF
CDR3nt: TGTGCCAGCAGTCAAGACACGTTTAGCGGGGGGCGAGGGACAGATACGCAGTATTTT

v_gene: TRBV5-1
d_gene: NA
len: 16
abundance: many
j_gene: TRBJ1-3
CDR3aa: CASSLPTESSGNTIYF
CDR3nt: TGCGCCAGCAGCTTACCCACGGAGTCCTCTGGAAACACCATATATTTT

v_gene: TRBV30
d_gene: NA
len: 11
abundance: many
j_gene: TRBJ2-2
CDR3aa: CAWSRTGELFF
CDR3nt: TGTGCCTGGAGTAGGACCGGGGAGCTGTTTTTT

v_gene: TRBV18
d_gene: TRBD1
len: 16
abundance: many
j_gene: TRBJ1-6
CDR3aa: CASSPLQTGNNSPLHF
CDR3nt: TGTGCCAGCTCACCACTTCAGACAGGGAATAATTCACCCCTCCACTTT

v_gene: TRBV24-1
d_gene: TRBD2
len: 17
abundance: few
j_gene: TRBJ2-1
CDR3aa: CATSVGLADPFYNEQFF
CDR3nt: TGTGCCACCAGTGTAGGTCTAGCGGACCCGTTCTACAATGAGCAGTTCTTC

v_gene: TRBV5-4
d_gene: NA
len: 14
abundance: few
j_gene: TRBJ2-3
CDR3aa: CASSLGTLNLEQYF
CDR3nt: TGTGCCAGCAGCTTGGGGACCCTGAATCTAGAGCAGTATTTT

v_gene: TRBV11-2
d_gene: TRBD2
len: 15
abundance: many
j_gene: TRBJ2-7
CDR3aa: CASSLVAGGRYEQYF
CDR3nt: TGTGCCAGCAGCTTGGTAGCGGGAGGGAGGTACGAGCAGTACTTC

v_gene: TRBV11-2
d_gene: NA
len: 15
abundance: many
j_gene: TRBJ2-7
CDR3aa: CASSLDHLGRYEQYF
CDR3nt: TGTGCCAGCAGCTTAGATCATTTAGGACGCTACGAGCAGTACTTC

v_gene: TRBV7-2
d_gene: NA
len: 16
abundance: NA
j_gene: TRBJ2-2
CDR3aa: CASSLEGTLNTGELFF
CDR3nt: TGTGCCAGCAGCTTAGAGGGGACTTTGAACACCGGGGAGCTGTTTTTT

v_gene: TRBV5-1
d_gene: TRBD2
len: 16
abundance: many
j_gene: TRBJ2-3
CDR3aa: CASSFKLADKTDTQYF
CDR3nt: TGCGCCAGCAGCTTTAAACTAGCGGATAAGACAGATACGCAGTATTTT

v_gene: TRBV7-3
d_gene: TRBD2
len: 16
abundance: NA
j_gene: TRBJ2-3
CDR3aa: CASSTGAGGPSDTQYF
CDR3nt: TGTGCCAGCAGCACAGGAGCGGGGGGACCGTCGGATACGCAGTATTTT

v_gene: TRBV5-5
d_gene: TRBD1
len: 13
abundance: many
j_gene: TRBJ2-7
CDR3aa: CASRTGGDYEQYF
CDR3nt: TGTGCCAGCAGAACAGGGGGCGATTACGAGCAGTACTTC

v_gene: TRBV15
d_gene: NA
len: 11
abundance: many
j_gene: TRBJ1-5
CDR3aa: CANFRGRPQHF
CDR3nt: TGTGCCAACTTCAGGGGAAGGCCCCAGCATTTT

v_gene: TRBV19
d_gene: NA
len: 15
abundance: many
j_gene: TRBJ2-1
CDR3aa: CASSTLSRGMGEQFF
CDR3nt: TGTGCCAGTAGTACCTTAAGTAGGGGCATGGGCGAGCAGTTCTTC

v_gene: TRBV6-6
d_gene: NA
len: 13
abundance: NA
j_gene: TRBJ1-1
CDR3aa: CASKSDMNTEAFF
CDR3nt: TGTGCCAGCAAGTCCGACATGAACACTGAAGCTTTCTTT